This T cell receptor (beta chain) is from a study of vaccination and CD4 T cells after COVID-19. As regards this clonotype: Its antigen is unidentified.

Cultured CD4+ T cell DNA underwent sequencing with the Oncomine TCR Beta short-read assay. TCRdb passed the PCR reads through MiXCR, listing each CDR3 protein once. Of roughly 18,000 distinct CDR3 sequences listed, 44% are singletons. Time point: late sampling 161 to 241 days after vaccination in three convalescent patients. Treatment defined: roughly ten-day PBMC culture with coronavirus spike peptide pools or control peptides (ViraFEST assay). The CDR3 has 14 residues. Trimming cost V 0 bases and J 6 bases, with 9 bases left between them. Per germline, CDR1 LGHNA and CDR2 YSLEER. The source is a human donor who had recovered from COVID-19. The chain employs TRBV4-3 and TRBJ2-1; D gene uncertain. The material sequenced was CD4+ T cells from blood, cultured in vitro, taken about 7 months after SARS-CoV-2 vaccination. The DNA for the CDR3 is TGCGCCAGCAGCCAAGATTGGGGAACCAATGAGCAGTTCTTC. It codes for CASSQDWGTNEQFF.